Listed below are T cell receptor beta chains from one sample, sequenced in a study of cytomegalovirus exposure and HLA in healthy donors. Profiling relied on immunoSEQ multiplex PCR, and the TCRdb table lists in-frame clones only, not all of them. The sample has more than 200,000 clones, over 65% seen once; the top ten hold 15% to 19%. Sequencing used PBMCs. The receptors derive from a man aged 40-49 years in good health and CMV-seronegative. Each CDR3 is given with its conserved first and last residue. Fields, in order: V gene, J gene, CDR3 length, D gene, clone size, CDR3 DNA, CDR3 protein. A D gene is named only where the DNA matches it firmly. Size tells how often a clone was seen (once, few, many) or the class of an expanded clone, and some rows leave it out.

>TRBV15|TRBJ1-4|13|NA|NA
TGTGCCACCAGCGGGGGCATTAATGAAAAACTGTTTTTT
CATSGGINEKLFF
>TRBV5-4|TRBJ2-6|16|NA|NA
TGTGCCAGCAGCTTTGCCCAGGGGACTGGGGCCAACGTCCTGACTTTC
CASSFAQGTGANVLTF
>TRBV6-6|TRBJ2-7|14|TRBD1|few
TGTGCCAGCAGAACCGGGACAGGAGTATACGAGCAGTACTTC
CASRTGTGVYEQYF
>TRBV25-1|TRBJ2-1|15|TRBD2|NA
TGTGCCAGCAGTGAAGACGGCGGGAGCTACAATGAGCAGTTCTTC
CASSEDGGSYNEQFF
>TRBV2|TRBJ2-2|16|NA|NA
TGTGCCAGCCTACATCAAGGGAGCCAATTGACCGGGGAGCTGTTTTTT
CASLHQGSQLTGELFF
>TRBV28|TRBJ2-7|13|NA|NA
TGTGCCAGCAGTTCTCGTTTGCGGTACGAGCAGTACTTC
CASSSRLRYEQYF
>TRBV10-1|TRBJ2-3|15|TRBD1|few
TGCGCCAGCAGTGTTCGGACAGGGGAAACAGATACGCAGTATTTT
CASSVRTGETDTQYF
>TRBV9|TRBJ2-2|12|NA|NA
TGTGCCAGCAGCGTCGGCGGCAGGGAGCTGTTTTTT
CASSVGGRELFF
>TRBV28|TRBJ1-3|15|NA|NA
TGTGCCAGCAGTTTTCGAGGGTACGGGGGAAACACCATATATTTT
CASSFRGYGGNTIYF
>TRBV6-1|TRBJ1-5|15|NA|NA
TGTGCCAGCAGTGAAGTCGGTCCCAGCAATCAGCCCCAGCATTTT
CASSEVGPSNQPQHF
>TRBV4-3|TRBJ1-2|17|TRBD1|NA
TGCGCCAGCAGCCAAGAACCGTCGGGCAGGGGGAACTATGGCTACACCTTC
CASSQEPSGRGNYGYTF
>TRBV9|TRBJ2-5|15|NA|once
TGTGCCAGCAGTTCTGGGGGACACGGATCGGAGACCCAGTACTTC
CASSSGGHGSETQYF
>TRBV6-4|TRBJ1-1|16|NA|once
TGTGCCAGCAGTGAGGTGCCTGGACAGTTGGACACTGAAGCTTTCTTT
CASSEVPGQLDTEAFF
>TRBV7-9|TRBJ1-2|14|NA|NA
TGTGCCAGCAGCTTACGTGCGGGATCGCATGGCTACACCTTC
CASSLRAGSHGYTF
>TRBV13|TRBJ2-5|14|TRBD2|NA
TGTGCCAGCAGATCCGCTAGCGGCCAAGAGACCCAGTACTTC
CASRSASGQETQYF
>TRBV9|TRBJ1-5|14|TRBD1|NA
TGTGCCAGCAGTTTTGGACAGGGGGATCAGCCCCAGCATTTT
CASSFGQGDQPQHF
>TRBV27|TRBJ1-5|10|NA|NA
TGTGCCAGCGGAGATCAGCCCCAGCATTTT
CASGDQPQHF
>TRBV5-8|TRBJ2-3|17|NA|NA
TGTGCCAGCAGCTTGGTTGGCAGACACACTAGCACAGATACGCAGTATTTT
CASSLVGRHTSTDTQYF
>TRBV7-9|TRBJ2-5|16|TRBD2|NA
TGTGCCAGCAGCTTAACACGGACTAGCGGTCGGGAGACCCAGTACTTC
CASSLTRTSGRETQYF
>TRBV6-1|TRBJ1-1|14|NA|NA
TGTGCCAGCAGTGAACAGGGTGAGGTCACTGAAGCTTTCTTT
CASSEQGEVTEAFF
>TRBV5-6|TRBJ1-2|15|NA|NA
TGTGCCAGCAGCTTATCAGGGCCTGCTAACTATGGCTACACCTTC
CASSLSGPANYGYTF
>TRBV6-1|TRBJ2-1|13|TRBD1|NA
TGTGCCAGTCGACAGGGGAGGATGAATGAGCAGTTCTTC
CASRQGRMNEQFF
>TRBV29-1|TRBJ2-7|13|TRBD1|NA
TGCAGCGTGGATGGGACAGGGTCCCACGAGCAGTACTTC
CSVDGTGSHEQYF
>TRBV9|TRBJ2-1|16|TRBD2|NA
TGTGCCAGCAGCTTCTCTGGTGGGACTACCTACAATGAGCAGTTCTTC
CASSFSGGTTYNEQFF
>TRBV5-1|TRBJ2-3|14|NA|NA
TGCGCCAGCAGCTTGGTTTCAGGGCCGGGTACGCAGTATTTT
CASSLVSGPGTQYF
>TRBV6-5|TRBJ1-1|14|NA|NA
TGTGCCAGCAGTTACGGACAGATGAACACTGAAGCTTTCTTT
CASSYGQMNTEAFF
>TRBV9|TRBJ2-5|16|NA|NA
TGTGCCAGCAGCGGGGAAGGAGGGGTGTGGGAAGAGACCCAGTACTTC
CASSGEGGVWEETQYF
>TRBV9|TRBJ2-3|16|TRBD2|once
TGTGCCAGCAGCGTAGGGGGTAGCGGGGGCACAGATACGCAGTATTTT
CASSVGGSGGTDTQYF
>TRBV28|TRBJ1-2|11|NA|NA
TGTGCCAGCAGTGAGGCCTATGGCTACACCTTC
CASSEAYGYTF
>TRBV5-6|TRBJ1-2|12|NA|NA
TGTGCCAGCAGAACACAGGTTTATGGCTACACCTTC
CASRTQVYGYTF
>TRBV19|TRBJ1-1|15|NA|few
TGTGCCAGTAGTATAGACCCGGACACGAACACTGAAGCTTTCTTT
CASSIDPDTNTEAFF
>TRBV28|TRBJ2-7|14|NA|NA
TGTGCCAGCAGGGAACAGGGGGGGGCCTACGAGCAGTACTTC
CASREQGGAYEQYF
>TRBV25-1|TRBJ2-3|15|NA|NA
TGTGCCAGCAGTGAATTCAGGGTTAGCACAGATACGCAGTATTTT
CASSEFRVSTDTQYF
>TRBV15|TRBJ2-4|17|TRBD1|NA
TGTGCCACCAGCCACCAGCCGACAGGGGGCGAGGAAAACATTCAGTACTTC
CATSHQPTGGEENIQYF
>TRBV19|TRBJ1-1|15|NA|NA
TGTGCCAGTGGACCAGGGCTACTCCTGAACACTGAGGCTTTCTTT
CASGPGLLLNTEAFF
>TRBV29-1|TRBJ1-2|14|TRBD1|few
TGCAGCGGCAGAACAGGGGGAGGCGACTATGGCTACACCTTC
CSGRTGGGDYGYTF
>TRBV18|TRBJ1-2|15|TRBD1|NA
TGTGCCAGCGCGTTAACCGGGACAGGGCTGGATGGCTACACCTTC
CASALTGTGLDGYTF
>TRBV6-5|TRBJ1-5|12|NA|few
TGTGCCAGCCACTCGCGGAGTCAGCCCCAGCATTTT
CASHSRSQPQHF
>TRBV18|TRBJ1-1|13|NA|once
TGTGCCAGCTCGCAAAACAGGGACACTGAAGCTTTCTTT
CASSQNRDTEAFF
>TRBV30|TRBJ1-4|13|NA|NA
TGTGCCTGGAGTTTAGAATCTAACTTGGAGGTGTTTTTT
CAWSLESNLEVFF
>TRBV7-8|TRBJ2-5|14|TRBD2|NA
TGTGCCAGCAGCATTAGCGGGGGAGGAGAGACCCAGTACTTC
CASSISGGGETQYF
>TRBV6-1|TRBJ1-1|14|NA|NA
TGTGCCAGCAACCCCCTAGGCACGAACACTGAAGCTTTCTTT
CASNPLGTNTEAFF
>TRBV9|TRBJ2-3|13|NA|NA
TGTGCCAGCAGCGACCCGGGACTAGATACGCAGTATTTT
CASSDPGLDTQYF
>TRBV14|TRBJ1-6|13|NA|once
TGTGCCAGCAGCGAACAAGTTAATTCACCCCTCCACTTT
CASSEQVNSPLHF
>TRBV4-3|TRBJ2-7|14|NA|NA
TGCGCCAGCAGCCAAGCAGCAGGGGACGACGAGCAGTACTTC
CASSQAAGDDEQYF
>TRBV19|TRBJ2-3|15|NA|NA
TGTGCCAGTAGGCGCGACGGGGGGCGCACAGATACGCAGTATTTT
CASRRDGGRTDTQYF
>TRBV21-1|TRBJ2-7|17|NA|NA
TGTGCCAGCAGCCTTCGGCGAATGCCGGGACAGCCCTACGAGCAGTACTTC
CASSLRRMPGQPYEQYF
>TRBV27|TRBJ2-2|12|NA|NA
TGTGCCAGCAGCCGGTACACCGGGGAGCTGTTTTTT
CASSRYTGELFF